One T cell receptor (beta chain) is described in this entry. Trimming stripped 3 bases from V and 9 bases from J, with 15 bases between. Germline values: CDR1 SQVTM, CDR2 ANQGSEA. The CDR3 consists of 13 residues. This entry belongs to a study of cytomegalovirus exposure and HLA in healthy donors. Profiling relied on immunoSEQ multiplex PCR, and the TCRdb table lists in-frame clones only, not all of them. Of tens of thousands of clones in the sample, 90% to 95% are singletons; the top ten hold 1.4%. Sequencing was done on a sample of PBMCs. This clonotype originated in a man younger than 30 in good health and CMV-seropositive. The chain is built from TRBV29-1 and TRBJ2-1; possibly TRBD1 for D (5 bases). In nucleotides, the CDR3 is TGCAGCGTTGATGGGTCAGGGCTCCGTGAGCAGTTCTTC. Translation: CSVDGSGLREQFF.